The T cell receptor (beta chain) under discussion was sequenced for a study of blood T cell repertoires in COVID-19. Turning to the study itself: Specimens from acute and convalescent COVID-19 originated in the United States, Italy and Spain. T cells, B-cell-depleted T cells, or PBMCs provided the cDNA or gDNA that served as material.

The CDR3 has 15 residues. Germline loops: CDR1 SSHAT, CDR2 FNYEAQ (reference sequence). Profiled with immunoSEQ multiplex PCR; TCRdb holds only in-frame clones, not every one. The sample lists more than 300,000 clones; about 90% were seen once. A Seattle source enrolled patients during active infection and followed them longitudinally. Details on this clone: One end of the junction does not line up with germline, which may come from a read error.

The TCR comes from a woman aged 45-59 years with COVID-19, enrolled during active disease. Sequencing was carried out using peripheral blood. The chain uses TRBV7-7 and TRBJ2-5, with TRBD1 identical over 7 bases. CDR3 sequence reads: CASSLGGGVGETQYF. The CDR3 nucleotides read TGTGCTAGCAGCTTAGGGGGCGGAGTTGGAGAGACCCAGTACTTC.